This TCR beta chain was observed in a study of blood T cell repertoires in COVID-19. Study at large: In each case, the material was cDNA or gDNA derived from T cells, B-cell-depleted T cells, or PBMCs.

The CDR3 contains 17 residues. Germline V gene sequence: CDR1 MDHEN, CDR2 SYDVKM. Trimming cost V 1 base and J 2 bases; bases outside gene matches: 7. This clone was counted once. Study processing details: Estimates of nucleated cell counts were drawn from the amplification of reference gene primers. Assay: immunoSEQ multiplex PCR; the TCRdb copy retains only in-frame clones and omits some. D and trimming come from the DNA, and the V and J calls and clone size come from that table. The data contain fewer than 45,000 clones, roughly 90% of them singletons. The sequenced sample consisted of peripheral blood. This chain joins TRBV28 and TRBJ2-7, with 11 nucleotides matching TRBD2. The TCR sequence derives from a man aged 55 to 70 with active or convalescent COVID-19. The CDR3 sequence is CASSLYPTTSGTYEQYF. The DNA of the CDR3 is TGTGCCAGCAGTTTATACCCCACGACTAGCGGGACCTACGAGCAGTACTTC.